This T cell receptor (beta chain) was sequenced in a study of blood T cell repertoires in COVID-19. At the level of the study: Spain, Italy and the United States supplied samples that represented acute and convalescent COVID-19. Nucleic acid was either cDNA or gDNA, and it came from T cells, B-cell-depleted T cells, or PBMCs.

Per the germline V gene, CDR1 is MDHEN and CDR2 is SYDVKM. V lost 2 bases to trimming and J lost 10 bases, with 18 bases between them. The CDR3 contains 15 residues. Authors' processing steps: Nucleated cell counts were estimated from reference gene primer amplification. Measured with immunoSEQ multiplex PCR; TCRdb has only the in-frame clones, and not every one. V, J and clone size are those of that table, while D and trimming were read from the DNA. Here the sample spans 100,000 to 150,000 clones, nearly 90% being singletons. The receptor was isolated from a woman of 80 years or more with acute or convalescent COVID-19. What was sequenced was peripheral blood. The V call is TRBV28, the J call TRBJ1-5; the D is unclear. The CDR3 sequence: CASSLAGSGVRPQHF. CDR3 nucleotides: TGTGCCAGCAGTTTAGCGGGCAGTGGGGTTCGCCCCCAGCATTTT.